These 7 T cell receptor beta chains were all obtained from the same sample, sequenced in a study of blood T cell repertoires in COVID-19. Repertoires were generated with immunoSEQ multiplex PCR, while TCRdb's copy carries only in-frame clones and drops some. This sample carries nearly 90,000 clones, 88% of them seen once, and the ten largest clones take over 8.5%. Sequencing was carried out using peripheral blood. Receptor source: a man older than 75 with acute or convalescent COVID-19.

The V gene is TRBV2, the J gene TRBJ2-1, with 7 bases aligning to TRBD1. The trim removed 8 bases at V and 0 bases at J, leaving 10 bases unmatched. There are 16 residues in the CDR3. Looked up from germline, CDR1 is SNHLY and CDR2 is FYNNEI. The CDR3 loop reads CASSHRGTSSYNEQFF. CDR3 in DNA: TGTGCCAGCTCCCACAGGGGAACTAGCTCCTACAATGAGCAGTTCTTC.

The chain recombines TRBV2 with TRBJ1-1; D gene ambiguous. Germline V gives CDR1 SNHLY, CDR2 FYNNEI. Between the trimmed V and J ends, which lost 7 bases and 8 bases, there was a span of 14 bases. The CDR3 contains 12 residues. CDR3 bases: TGTGCCAGCAAAGGGAGCTGGGCCGAAGCTTTCTTT. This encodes CASKGSWAEAFF.

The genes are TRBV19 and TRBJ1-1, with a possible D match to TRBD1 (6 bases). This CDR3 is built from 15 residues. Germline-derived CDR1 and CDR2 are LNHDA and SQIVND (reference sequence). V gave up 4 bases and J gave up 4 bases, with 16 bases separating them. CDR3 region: CASSRQAGLGTEAFF. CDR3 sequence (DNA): TGTGCCAGTAGTAGACAGGCCGGTTTAGGCACTGAAGCTTTCTTT.

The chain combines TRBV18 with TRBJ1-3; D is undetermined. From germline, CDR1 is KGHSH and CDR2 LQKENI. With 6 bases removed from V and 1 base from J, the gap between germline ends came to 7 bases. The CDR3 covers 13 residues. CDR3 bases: TGTGCCAGCTCTCCCGTTTCTGGAAACACCATATATTTT. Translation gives CASSPVSGNTIYF.

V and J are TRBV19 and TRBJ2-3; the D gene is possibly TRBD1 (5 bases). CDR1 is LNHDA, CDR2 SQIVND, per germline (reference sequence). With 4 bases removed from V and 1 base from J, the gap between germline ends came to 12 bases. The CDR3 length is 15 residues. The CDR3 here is CASSRNRLGTDTQYF. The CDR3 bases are TGTGCCAGTAGTAGGAACAGGTTGGGCACAGATACGCAGTATTTT.

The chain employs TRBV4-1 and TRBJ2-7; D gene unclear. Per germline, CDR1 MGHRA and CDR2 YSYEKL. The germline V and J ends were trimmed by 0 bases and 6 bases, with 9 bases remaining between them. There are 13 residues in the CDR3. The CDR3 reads CASSQDHGSEQYF. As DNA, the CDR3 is TGCGCCAGCAGCCAAGATCACGGGTCCGAGCAGTACTTC.

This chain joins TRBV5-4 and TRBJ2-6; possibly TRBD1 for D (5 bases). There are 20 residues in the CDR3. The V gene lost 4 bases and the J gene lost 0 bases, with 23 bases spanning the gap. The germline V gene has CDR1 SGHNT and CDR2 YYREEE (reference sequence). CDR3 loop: CASSPAVGARAPSGANVLTF. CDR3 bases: TGTGCCAGCAGCCCCGCTGTAGGGGCCAGGGCCCCCTCTGGGGCCAACGTCCTGACTTTC.